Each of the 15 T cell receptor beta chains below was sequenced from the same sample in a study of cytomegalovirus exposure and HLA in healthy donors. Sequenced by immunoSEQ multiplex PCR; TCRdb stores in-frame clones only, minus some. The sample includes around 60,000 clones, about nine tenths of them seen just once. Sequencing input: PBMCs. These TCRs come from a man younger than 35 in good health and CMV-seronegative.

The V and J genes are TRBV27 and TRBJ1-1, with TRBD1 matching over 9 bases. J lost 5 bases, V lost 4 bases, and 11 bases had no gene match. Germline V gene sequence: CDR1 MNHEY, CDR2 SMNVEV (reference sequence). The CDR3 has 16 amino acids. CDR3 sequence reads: CASSYSGTGPRTEAFF. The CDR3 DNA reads TGTGCCAGCAGTTACTCCGGGACAGGGCCACGAACTGAAGCTTTCTTT.

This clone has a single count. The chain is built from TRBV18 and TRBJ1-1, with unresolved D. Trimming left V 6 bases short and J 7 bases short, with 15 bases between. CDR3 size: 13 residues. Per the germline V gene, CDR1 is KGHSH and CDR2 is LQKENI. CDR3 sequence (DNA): TGTGCCAGCTCCCGAAACGGGGAACTTGAAGCTTTCTTT. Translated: CASSRNGELEAFF.

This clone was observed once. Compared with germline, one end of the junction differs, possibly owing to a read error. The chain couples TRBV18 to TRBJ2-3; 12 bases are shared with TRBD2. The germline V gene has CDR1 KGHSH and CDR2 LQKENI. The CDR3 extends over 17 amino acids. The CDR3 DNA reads TGTGCCAGCTCGCCACCCCAAGGACTAGCGGGAACAGATACGCAGTATTTT. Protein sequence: CASSPPQGLAGTDTQYF. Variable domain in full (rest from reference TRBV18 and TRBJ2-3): NAGVMQNPRHLVRRRGQEARLRCSPMKGHSHVYWYRQLPEEGLKFMVYLQKENIIDESGMPKERFSAEFPKEGPSILRIQQVVRGDSAAYFCASSPPQGLAGTDTQYFGPGTRLTVL.

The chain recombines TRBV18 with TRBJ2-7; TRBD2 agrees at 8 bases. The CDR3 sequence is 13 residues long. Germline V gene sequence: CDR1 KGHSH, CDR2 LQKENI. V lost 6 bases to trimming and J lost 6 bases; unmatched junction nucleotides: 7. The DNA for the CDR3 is TGTGCCAGCTCCCGGGGCGGGAGGAGCGAGCAGTACTTC. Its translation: CASSRGGRSEQYF.

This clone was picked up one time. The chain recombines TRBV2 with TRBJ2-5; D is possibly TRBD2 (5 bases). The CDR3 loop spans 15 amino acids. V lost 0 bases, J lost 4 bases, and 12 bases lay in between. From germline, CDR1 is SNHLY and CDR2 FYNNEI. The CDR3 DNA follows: TGTGCCAGCAGTGAAGCGCTTCGGGGAACAGAGACCCAGTACTTC. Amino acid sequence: CASSEALRGTETQYF.

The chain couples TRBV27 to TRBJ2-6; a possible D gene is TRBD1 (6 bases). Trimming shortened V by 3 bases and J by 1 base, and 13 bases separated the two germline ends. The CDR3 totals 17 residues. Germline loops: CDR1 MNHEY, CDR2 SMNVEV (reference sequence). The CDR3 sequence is CASSLTTGSSGANVLTF. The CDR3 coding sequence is TGTGCCAGCAGTTTGACGACAGGCTCGTCTGGGGCCAACGTCCTGACTTTC.

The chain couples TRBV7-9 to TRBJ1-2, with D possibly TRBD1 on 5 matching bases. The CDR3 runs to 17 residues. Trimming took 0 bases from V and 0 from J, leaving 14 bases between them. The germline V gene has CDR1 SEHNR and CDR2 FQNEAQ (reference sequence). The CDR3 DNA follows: TGTGCCAGCAGCTTAGCGGAGATTATCAGGGCTAACTATGGCTACACCTTC. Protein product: CASSLAEIIRANYGYTF.

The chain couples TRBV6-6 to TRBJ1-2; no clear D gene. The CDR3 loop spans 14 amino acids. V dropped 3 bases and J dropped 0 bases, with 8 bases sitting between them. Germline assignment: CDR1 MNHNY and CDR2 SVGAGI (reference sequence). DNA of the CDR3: TGTGCCAGCAGTTATTACGGGGCTAACTATGGCTACACCTTC. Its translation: CASSYYGANYGYTF.

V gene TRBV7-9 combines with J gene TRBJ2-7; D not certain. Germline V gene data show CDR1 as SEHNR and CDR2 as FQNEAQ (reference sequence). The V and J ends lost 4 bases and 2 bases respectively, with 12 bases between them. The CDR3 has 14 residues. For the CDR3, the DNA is TGTGCCAGCAGCTCAACTGACAAGACCTACGAGCAGTACTTC. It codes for CASSSTDKTYEQYF.

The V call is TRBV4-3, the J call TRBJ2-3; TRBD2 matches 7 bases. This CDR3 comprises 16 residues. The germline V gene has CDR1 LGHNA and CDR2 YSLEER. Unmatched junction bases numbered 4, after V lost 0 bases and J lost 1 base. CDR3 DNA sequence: TGCGCCAGCAGCCAAGATGTGGCGGGGGGCACAGATACGCAGTATTTT. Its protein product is CASSQDVAGGTDTQYF.

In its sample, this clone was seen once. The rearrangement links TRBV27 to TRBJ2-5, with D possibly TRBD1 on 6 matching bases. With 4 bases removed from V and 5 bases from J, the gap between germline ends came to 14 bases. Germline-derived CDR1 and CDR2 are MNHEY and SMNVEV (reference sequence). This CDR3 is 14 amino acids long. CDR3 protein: CASSSLQGLETQYF. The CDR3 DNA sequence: TGTGCCAGCAGTTCCCTACAGGGTTTGGAGACCCAGTACTTC.

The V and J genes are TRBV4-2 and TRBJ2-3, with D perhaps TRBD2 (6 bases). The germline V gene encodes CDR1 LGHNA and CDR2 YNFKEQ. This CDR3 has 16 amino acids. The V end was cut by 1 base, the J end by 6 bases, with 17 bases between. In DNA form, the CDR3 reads TGTGCCAGCAGCCAAGGGGGAGCGGGTGCATACGATACGCAGTATTTT. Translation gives CASSQGGAGAYDTQYF.

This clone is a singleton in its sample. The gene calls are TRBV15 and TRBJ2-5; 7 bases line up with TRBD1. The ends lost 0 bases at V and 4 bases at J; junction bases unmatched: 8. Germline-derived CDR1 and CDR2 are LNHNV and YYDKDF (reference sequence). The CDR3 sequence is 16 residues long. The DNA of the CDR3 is TGTGCCACCAGCAGAGATCGGGACAGCCTGGGAGAGACCCAGTACTTC. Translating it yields CATSRDRDSLGETQYF.

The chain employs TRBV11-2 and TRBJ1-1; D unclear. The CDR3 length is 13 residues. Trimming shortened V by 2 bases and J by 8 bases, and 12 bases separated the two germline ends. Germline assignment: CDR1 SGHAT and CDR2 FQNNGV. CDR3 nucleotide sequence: TGTGCCAGCAGCTTATTGTCCGGAGGGGAAGCTTTCTTT. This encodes CASSLLSGGEAFF.

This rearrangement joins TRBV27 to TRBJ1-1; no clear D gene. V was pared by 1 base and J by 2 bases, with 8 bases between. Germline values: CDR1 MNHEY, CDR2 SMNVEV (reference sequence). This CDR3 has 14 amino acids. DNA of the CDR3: TGTGCCAGCAGTTTATTTGCAGGTAACACTGAAGCTTTCTTT. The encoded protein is CASSLFAGNTEAFF.